What follows are 23 T cell receptor beta chains derived from one specimen sequenced in a study of neurological immune-mediated disorders (dated by TCRdb to between 2019 and 2020). Library method: 5' RACE. Sequencer: Illumina HiSeq 2500. In TCRdb, the public reads were trimmed at Q25 with fastp and aligned with MiXCR, with productive beta chains retained. Rows with a matching CDR3 protein are joined into one entry that keeps the most common DNA and genes. The table for this sample lists 40,000 to 50,000 distinct CDR3 sequences; roughly 2.5% of them were counted only once. Around 12% of the sample is taken by the ten largest. Sequences were obtained from PBMCs. The receptor set was obtained from a man in his thirties or forties with multiple sclerosis.

This clonotype was counted at least ten times. The CDR3 sequence: CASSFWTGKSTDTQYF. DNA for the CDR3: TGTGCCAGCAGCTTTTGGACAGGGAAAAGCACAGATACGCAGTATTTT. The chain links TRBV5-6 to TRBJ2-3; 8 positions match TRBD1. The V and J ends lost 2 bases and 0 bases, in that order; junction bases with no gene match: 5. The CDR3 runs to 16 residues. CDR1 is SGHDT, CDR2 YYEEEE, per germline.

Many counts were recorded for this clonotype. V is TRBV9 and J is TRBJ2-1, with 7 bases that match TRBD1. The germline gives CDR1 SGDLS, CDR2 YYNGEE. Trimming removed 3 bases from V and 2 bases from J; junction bases left unmatched: 5. The CDR3 runs to 15 residues. The CDR3 sequence: CASSAGQGAYNEQFF. The CDR3, as DNA: TGTGCCAGCAGCGCGGGGCAGGGGGCCTACAATGAGCAGTTCTTC.

This clonotype was counted at least ten times. This chain uses TRBV3-1 with TRBJ1-2; no reliable D call. V shed 4 bases and J shed 7 bases, with 13 bases lying between them. Germline assignment: CDR1 LGHDT and CDR2 YNNKEL (reference sequence). The CDR3 spans 13 residues. This CDR3 is CASSPGGLGGYTF. CDR3 sequence (DNA): TGTGCCAGCAGCCCCGGAGGCCTGGGTGGCTACACCTTC.

This clonotype was recorded at least ten times. Here the CDR3 DNA reads TGCGCCAGCAGCTTGGCTCCCGGGGAGCTGTTTTTT. This sequence encodes CASSLAPGELFF. The chain links TRBV5-1 to TRBJ2-2; D not certain. CDR3 length: 12 residues. V was shortened by 0 bases and J by 6 bases, with 3 bases between the two germline ends. Looked up from germline, CDR1 is SGHRS and CDR2 is YFSETQ.

Many counts were recorded for this clonotype. The chain combines TRBV7-3 with TRBJ2-1; the D is unclear. The germline V gene has CDR1 SGHTA and CDR2 FQGTGA. V was trimmed by 5 bases and J by 5 bases, leaving 10 bases between them. The CDR3 has 13 residues. CDR3 region: CASSASRDNEQFF. The CDR3 DNA sequence: TGTGCCAGCAGCGCCTCCCGGGACAATGAGCAGTTCTTC.

At least ten counts were recorded for this clonotype. This sequence joins TRBV5-4 and TRBJ2-6; 7 bases fit TRBD1. J was trimmed by 2 bases and V by 4 bases; bases with no gene match: 9. CDR3 length equals 17 residues. In germline, CDR1 is SGHNT, CDR2 YYREEE (reference sequence). The CDR3 loop is CASSRRGMGTGANVLTF. In DNA, the CDR3 is TGTGCCAGCAGCCGCAGGGGGATGGGGACTGGGGCCAACGTCCTGACTTTC.

This clonotype has a count of ten or more. This sequence joins TRBV5-1 and TRBJ2-2; the match to TRBD2 covers 11 bases. V was pared by 4 bases and J by 3 bases, with 5 bases of the junction left unmatched. The CDR3 has 16 amino acids. CDR1 is SGHRS and CDR2 is YFSETQ in the germline V gene. This CDR3 is CASSVLAGDYTGELFF. DNA of the CDR3: TGCGCCAGCAGCGTACTAGCGGGAGATTACACCGGGGAGCTGTTTTTT. Together with reference TRBV5-1 and TRBJ2-2, the CDR3 gives the full variable domain: KAGVTQTPRYLIKTRGQQVTLSCSPISGHRSVSWYQQTPGQGLQFLFEYFSETQRNKGNFPGRFSGRQFSNSRSEMNVSTLELGDSALYLCASSVLAGDYTGELFFGEGSRLTVL.

V gene TRBV6-1 combines with J gene TRBJ1-6; 8 bases map to TRBD1. The CDR3 length is 21 residues. Trimming at V came to 2 bases and at J to 0 bases, leaving 15 bases not matched to a gene. Germline-derived CDR1 and CDR2 are MNHNS and SASEGT. This CDR3 reads CASSEPLGQGGFSSYNSPLHF. DNA for the CDR3: TGTGCCAGCAGTGAACCGCTAGGACAGGGTGGCTTTAGCTCCTATAATTCACCCCTCCACTTT.

There are many counts of this clonotype. This chain links TRBV21-1 with TRBJ1-2; no DNA check was done on the table's D call, TRBD1. TRBV21-1 is termed a pseudogene. This CDR3 comprises 18 residues. The DNA for the CDR3 is TGTGCCAGCAGCAGAATGATTGACAGGGGAGGTAGTAGCTATGGCTACACCTTC. The encoded protein is CASSRMIDRGGSSYGYTF.

There are many counts of this clonotype. The V and J genes are TRBV2 and TRBJ2-5; unclear D gene. This CDR3 is 10 amino acids long. V was shortened by 6 bases and J by 4 bases, with 3 bases between the two germline ends. Looked up from germline, CDR1 is SNHLY and CDR2 is FYNNEI. CDR3 bases: TGTGCCAGCAGGAGAGAGACCCAGTACTTC. This sequence encodes CASRRETQYF.

This clonotype showed up just a few times. Here the CDR3 omits its conserved ending phenylalanine or tryptophan, so a read error is the likely source. V and J are TRBV5-5 and TRBJ2-7; 8 bases map to TRBD2. V lost 1 base and J lost 0; bases outside the gene matches: 3. Germline V gene data show CDR1 as SGHKS and CDR2 as YYEKEE (reference sequence). The CDR3 spans 15 residues. DNA for the CDR3: TGTGCCAGCAGCTTGCAGCGGGGGAGCTCCTACGAGCAGTACTGC. Its protein product is CASSLQRGSSYEQYC.

Worth noting for this clonotype: The missing conserved phenylalanine or tryptophan at the end of this CDR3 makes a read error likely. The gene calls are TRBV11-1 and TRBJ2-4; 8 bases fit TRBD2. In germline, CDR1 is SGHAT, CDR2 FQDESV (reference sequence). Trimming cost V 5 bases and J 9 bases; bases outside gene matches: 12. CDR3 size: 15 residues. CDR3 region: CASSKTGGESSIQYC. The CDR3 nucleotides are TGTGCCAGCAGCAAGACGGGGGGGGAGTCGAGCATTCAGTACTGC.

In this sample, this clonotype turned up many times. The V gene is TRBV7-2, the J gene TRBJ2-7; 8 nucleotides match TRBD1. The germline V gene has CDR1 SGHTA and CDR2 FQGNSA. This CDR3 region has 15 residues. V trimming: 4 bases; J trimming: 0 bases; junction bases outside the gene matches: 5. CDR3 bases: TGTGCCAGCAGCTCACGGGGGACAGGCTCCTACGAGCAGTACTTC. This codes for CASSSRGTGSYEQYF.

This clonotype was seen many times. V is TRBV20-1 and J is TRBJ2-1, with a possible D match to TRBD2 (5 bases). The CDR3 loop spans 14 amino acids. Germline CDR1 reads DFQATT; CDR2 reads SNEGSKA (reference sequence). V was trimmed by 5 bases and J by 4 bases, leaving 15 bases between them. Here the CDR3 DNA reads TGCAGTGCTGGAACCTCTCGGGGATACAATGAGCAGTTCTTC. Translated, it gives CSAGTSRGYNEQFF.

This clonotype was counted ten times or more. V and J are TRBV12-3 or TRBV12-4 and TRBJ1-4, with 8 bases matching TRBD1. The CDR3 has 14 amino acids. Unmatched junction bases numbered 8, after V lost 6 bases and J lost 8 bases. In DNA form, the CDR3 reads TGTGCCAGCAGCCTCGGACAGGGTGGGGAAAAACTGTTTTTT. The encoded protein is CASSLGQGGEKLFF.

This clonotype was counted many times. V is TRBV12-3 or TRBV12-4 and J is TRBJ2-5; D remains unclear. The CDR3 contains 14 residues. Trimming left V 5 bases short and J 0 bases short, with 10 bases between. In nucleotides, the CDR3 is TGTGCCAGCAGTCCCCACAGACACCAAGAGACCCAGTACTTC. It specifies CASSPHRHQETQYF.

This clonotype was picked up many times. CDR3 protein: CSASPTGAENTGELFF. The CDR3 DNA follows: TGCAGTGCTAGCCCCACGGGAGCGGAGAACACCGGGGAGCTGTTTTTT. V is TRBV20-1 and J is TRBJ2-2; tentatively, D is TRBD2 (6 bases). CDR1 and CDR2 (germline): DFQATT, SNEGSKA (reference sequence). This CDR3 region has 16 residues. Trimming took off 3 bases at V and 1 base at J, with 15 bases between the two ends.

This clonotype came up many times. The chain couples TRBV2 to TRBJ2-2; 7 bases line up with TRBD2. Trimming cost V 7 bases and J 0 bases; bases outside gene matches: 11. The CDR3 runs to 17 residues. CDR1 SNHLY and CDR2 FYNNEI come from the germline V gene. CDR3: CASKTRDYPTNTGELFF. The CDR3 DNA is TGTGCCAGCAAAACCCGGGACTACCCGACGAACACCGGGGAGCTGTTTTTT.

This chain links TRBV20-1 with TRBJ2-3, with TRBD2 matching 9 bases. Germline assignment: CDR1 DFQATT and CDR2 SNEGSKA (reference sequence). The CDR3 totals 13 residues. V trimming: 1 base; J trimming: 4 bases; junction bases outside the gene matches: 0. The CDR3 reads CSARVAGADTQYF. CDR3 DNA: TGCAGTGCTAGAGTAGCGGGGGCAGATACGCAGTATTTT.

This clonotype was counted at least ten times. The chain couples TRBV10-3 to TRBJ1-6, with D possibly matching TRBD1 (6 bases). The CDR3 length is 16 residues. Germline V lookup: CDR1 ENHRY, CDR2 SYGVKD. V lost 3 bases to trimming and J lost 0 bases, with 9 bases between them. Here the CDR3 reads CAISEGGSSYNSPLHF. CDR3 DNA: TGTGCCATCAGTGAAGGGGGAAGCTCCTATAATTCACCCCTCCACTTT.

This clonotype was seen at least ten times. The chain links TRBV5-1 to TRBJ2-3, with D unresolved. Germline CDR1 is SGHRS and CDR2 is YFSETQ. The V gene lost 2 bases and the J gene lost 0 bases, with 7 bases spanning the gap. The CDR3 extends over 14 amino acids. The CDR3: CASSFWTSTDTQYF. For the CDR3, the DNA is TGCGCCAGCAGCTTCTGGACCAGCACAGATACGCAGTATTTT.

This clonotype was detected ten times or more. This chain joins TRBV2 and TRBJ1-5; 7 positions agree with TRBD1. The V gene end was trimmed by 4 bases and the J gene end by 0 bases; junction bases not matched to a gene: 15. The CDR3 is 19 amino acids. CDR1 is SNHLY, CDR2 FYNNEI, per germline. In DNA, the CDR3 is TGTGCCAGCAGTGGTGGGTTCGGGGACAGACTTTATAGCAATCAGCCCCAGCATTTT. The encoded protein is CASSGGFGDRLYSNQPQHF.

This clonotype was counted ten times or more. The J gene is TRBJ2-3, the V gene TRBV5-6; D is perhaps TRBD2 (6 bases). The CDR3 is 14 amino acids. The germline V and J ends were trimmed by 4 bases and 6 bases, with 15 bases remaining between them. Germline CDR1 and CDR2: SGHDT and YYEEEE. Here the CDR3 DNA reads TGTGCCAGCAGCCAGGGACTCGACGGGGATACGCAGTATTTT. Translated: CASSQGLDGDTQYF.